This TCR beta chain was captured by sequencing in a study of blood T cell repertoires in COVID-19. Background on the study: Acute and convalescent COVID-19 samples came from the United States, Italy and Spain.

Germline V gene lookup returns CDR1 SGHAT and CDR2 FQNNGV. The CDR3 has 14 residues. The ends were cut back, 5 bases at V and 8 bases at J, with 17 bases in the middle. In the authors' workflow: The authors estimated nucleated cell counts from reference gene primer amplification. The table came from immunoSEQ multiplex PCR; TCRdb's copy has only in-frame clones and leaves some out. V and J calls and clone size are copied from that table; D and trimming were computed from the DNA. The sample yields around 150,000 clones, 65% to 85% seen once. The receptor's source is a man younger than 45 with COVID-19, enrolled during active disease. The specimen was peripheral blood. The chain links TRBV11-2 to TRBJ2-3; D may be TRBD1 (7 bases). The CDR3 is CASSPQGEVGTQYF. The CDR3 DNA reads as TGTGCCAGCAGCCCCCAGGGGGAGGTGGGTACGCAGTATTTT.